This TCR beta chain came from a study of T cells in tuberculosis. Study-wide results and caveats: Classification accuracy was roughly 87% (AUROC over 0.85) with the GMM-specific repertoire.

The V end lost 3 bases, the J end lost 1 base, and 21 bases lay between the germline ends. The V gene's germline CDR1 is SNHLY and CDR2 FYNNEI. The CDR3 runs 18 residues. As to this clone: Its antigen is not identified.

Some clones are missing from TCRdb's copy, which holds only in-frame ones; the method was immunoSEQ multiplex PCR. The data contain about 24,000 clones, around 95% of them singletons. The chain couples TRBV2 to TRBJ1-1; TRBD1 is a possible D gene (6 bases). The material sequenced was PBMCs. This receptor was identified in a donor aged 5 to 30 with latent tuberculosis or without tuberculosis infection. The CDR3 DNA follows: TGTGCCAGCAGTGATGAGGGGGATGTTTGGGGCACGAACACTGAAGCTTTCTTT. The encoded protein is CASSDEGDVWGTNTEAFF.